This T cell receptor beta chain was recorded in a study of cytomegalovirus exposure and HLA in healthy donors (dated by TCRdb to about 2017). Broadly, across the study: In an earlier analysis of fewer than 750 of the donors, less than 350 Gb of sequence data and approximately 120 million unique TCR beta sequences from about 190 million T cells were reported. Among 398 genotyped donors of the cohort, an average of roughly 230,000 unique TCR beta nucleotide sequences was sequenced per donor, of which about 19% were non-productive. The study profiled the T cell repertoires of under 850 subjects by immunosequencing and related them to cytomegalovirus serostatus. Of the 300 to 500 genotyped donors, 75% to 85% were placed in the genetic ancestry cluster associated with self-reported Caucasian donors. Along with the approximately 700-subject first cohort, a separate validation cohort of approximately 110 different subjects was used. HLA typing included class I and class II loci at four-digit resolution. Approximately 300 gigabases of sequencing data and 78 million or so unique TCR sequences were included in an early release covering about 600 HLA-typed donors. A later genetic analysis used genome-wide SNP genotypes for about 60% of the 666 donors, treating that subset as a discovery cohort. Rather than drawing on any new phenotypic data, the later analysis identified candidate immune exposures from TCR beta sequences and the way those sequences occurred across donors. To predict cytomegalovirus infection status, the study combined high-throughput TCR immunosequencing, statistical association of individual TCRs with disease status, and machine learning. All discovery cohort repertoires had been generated on a single sequencing platform. An earlier analysis of around 580 of the donors used high-throughput TCR beta sequencing to judge whether each TCR beta V gene segment behaved as functional or pseudogenic. A later analysis re-examined previously published TCR beta repertoires from about 700 donors and added high-resolution HLA genotyping to investigate patterns of TCR occurrence. The number of donors typed differed by locus, with roughly 620-640 for A, B, C, DRB1 and DQB1, over 500 for DQA1, about 610 for DPA1, and 400 to 490 for DPB1. The study aimed to test whether cataloging public T cell receptors could reveal signatures of past pathogen exposure. Roughly five DR-DQ haplotypes were treated as single units for association and clustering because of strong linkage in the cohort. Donor age, sex, ethnicity and CMV serostatus were compiled together with the repertoire data.

With respect to this clone: This receptor's antigen is unknown. No much larger clone exists at a distance of one base, and base qualities are not known.

Library construction relied on the immunoSEQ multiplex PCR assay. For the multiplex PCR, a mixture combining 60 forward primers for TCR Vbeta segments and 13 reverse primers for TCR Jbeta segments was used. Amplification of the CDR3 region of rearranged TCR beta genes was performed with a multiplex PCR assay on genomic DNA. The amplified TCR beta libraries were sequenced on the Illumina HiSeq System as 87-base-pair reads. The study's processing was this. Across the 640 or so repertoires, a later analysis counted roughly 84 million unique TCR beta chains, roughly 11 million of which were shared by at least two donors. A nearest-neighbor algorithm error-corrected the raw reads and collapsed the reads into unique sequences, merging closely related sequences to remove PCR and sequencing errors. Alignment of CDR3 sequences to IMGT reference sequences was used to assign V, D and J gene segments. For a sequence to be retained, at least a six-nucleotide match to both a V gene segment and a J gene segment was required. Rearrangements were classified as productive when the CDR3 lacked stop codons and remained in frame with V and J, and all other rearrangements were classified as non-productive. Following IMGT convention, CDR3 was defined as the stretch from the second conserved V-encoded cysteine to the conserved J-encoded phenylalanine. The earlier analysis of a few hundred of the donors excluded sequences that lacked an unambiguous match to a single V gene segment. In an earlier analysis of 587 of the donors, V segments were called functional above 56.7% productive rearrangements and were called segregating when the between-donor standard deviation exceeded 5%. A statistical classification framework was developed to diagnose cytomegalovirus status using the catalog of TCR beta chain sequences. In a later analysis, TCR nucleotide sequences were compared against IMGT/GENE-DB human TR gene sequences so that V and J genes could be assigned. In a later analysis, CDR3 sequences and most-parsimonious VDJ recombination scenarios were assigned using the TCRdist pipeline. In a later analysis, each TCR beta chain was defined by its CDR3 amino acid sequence together with its V-gene family, and reads without a unique V-gene family were excluded. As a way to deal with suspected cross-contamination and a sequencing artifact, a later analysis dropped 450 to 700 nucleotide sequences that were highly shared and had low generation probability. In a later analysis, a clonal expansion index was calculated for each public chain from normalized within-repertoire ranks of inferred template counts. A later analysis computed generation probabilities with a VDJ recombination model fitted to out-of-frame rearrangements, and checked the results against IGoR. A later analysis scored TCR-TCR, TCR-HLA and TCR-CMV co-occurrence with hypergeometric tests, applying a repertoire-size bias correction to TCR pairs. To estimate false discovery rates, a later analysis permuted the HLA or CMV assignments 20 times. In a later analysis, co-occurring TCRs were grouped using DBSCAN, with TCRdist sequence similarity added in when clustering inside HLA-allele-positive subsets. Co-occurrence clustering excluded repertoires with fewer than 30,000 or more than 120,000 public chains, plus five with anomalous nucleotide sharing. In its TCRdb copy, this immuneACCESS table keeps in-frame sequences only and misses some clones. Where compared with another copy, unresolved V genes explain less than half of these, and the others have no known cause. V and J calls and clone size are as listed in that table; D and trimming were resolved from the DNA. The sample profile shows about 80,000 clones; less than 80% of them were found once. The top ten hold around 7% of the sample.

The CDR3 runs 18 amino acids, cysteine and phenylalanine included. Of the read, only the CDR3 DNA is kept; its 54 bases are in frame from base 1. Based on the germline V gene (reference sequence), the CDR1 and CDR2 sequences are LNHDA and SQIVND. For this chain, trimming is 5 bases at the V end and 0 bases at the J end, and the number of junction bases without a gene match is 8. What the authors observed across the whole study: Compared with the approximately 720-donor mean, donors in an Asian-associated ancestry cluster had fewer N-insertions in productive TCRs, according to a later genetic analysis. The classifier was reported to diagnose cytomegalovirus status with high specificity and sensitivity in both the original and validation cohorts. Compared with equally common non-associated chains, HLA-associated TCR beta chains in a later analysis were more clonally expanded and had lower generation probabilities. Correlated functional status among segregating V segments might be attributable to linkage disequilibrium, but an unknown experimental factor could not be ruled out. A cluster of highly shared sequence variants was judged likely to represent a technical artifact of the sequencing pipeline. In the study, 150 to 200 TCR beta chains were listed as associated with cytomegalovirus. An earlier analysis of approximately 570 of the donors showed that most TCR beta V segments appeared in productive rearrangements either about 87% or about 30% of the time, which broadly matched IMGT annotations. In a later analysis, 15,000 to 20,000 TCR beta sequences were associated with specific HLA alleles at a false discovery rate of 0.05. Immune exposure information for the cohort was limited to CMV serostatus. In a later analysis, TCR association rates were found to vary across HLA loci, with the most associated TCRs seen for DRB1 alleles and the fewest for HLA-C alleles. According to a later analysis, most CMV-associated TCR beta chains appeared to be HLA-restricted, and the HLA associations seemed to be driven largely by CMV exposure. Three of the identified cytomegalovirus-associated TCR beta chains were confirmed in vitro to be specific for cytomegalovirus antigens. Several of the top co-occurrence clusters appeared to be linked to parvovirus B19, influenza, CMV and Epstein-Barr virus, according to a later analysis. Strong co-occurrence of HLA alleles, especially DR and DQ, made assigning TCR associations to individual alleles difficult. In a later genetic analysis, a missense DCLRE1C variant was associated with V-gene and J-gene trimming of TCR beta chains, and the association was replicated in an independent cohort. Most TCR sequences were seen in very few donors, while some public TCRs were found in many individuals. Seventeen rarely observed V segments, including chromosome 9 orphons, were excluded from the earlier analysis of several hundred of the donors because counts were too low. Only TCR beta chains were sequenced in this cohort, and the absence of alpha or paired-chain data limited detectable features. The presence/absence analyses assumed that sequencing depth was roughly uniform across donors, and that assumption may not be true. Some IMGT-functional V segments, including TRBV6-2 and TRBV6-3, could not be distinguished by the 87-base-pair reads and were therefore excluded. A further reported finding was that TCR beta sequences accurately predicted the HLA-A and HLA-B alleles for most subjects in the first cohort. Because HLA typing was missing for some donors at each locus, association tests included only the typed subset. It was suggested by the authors that the approach could potentially be generalized to other disease states and immunological phenotypes.

The cohort comprised several hundred healthy bone marrow donors. All cohort members were sampled while nominally healthy, although unrecorded immune exposures were likely present. The donor tested CMV seronegative and was one of the 352 seronegative cohort members. Each donor provided a peripheral blood sample, and peripheral blood mononuclear cells were used for TCR beta sequencing. The Qiagen DNeasy Blood Extraction Kit was used to extract genomic DNA from the blood cell samples. The sequence derives from a woman aged 40 to 50 in good health and CMV-seronegative. The sample taken for sequencing was PBMCs. The chain employs TRBV19 and TRBJ2-1, with 12 bases aligning to TRBD2. This receptor has the CDR3 CASSDIGTSGFSYNEQFF. The DNA reads TGTGCCAGTAGTGATATCGGGACTAGCGGGTTCTCCTACAATGAGCAGTTCTTC.